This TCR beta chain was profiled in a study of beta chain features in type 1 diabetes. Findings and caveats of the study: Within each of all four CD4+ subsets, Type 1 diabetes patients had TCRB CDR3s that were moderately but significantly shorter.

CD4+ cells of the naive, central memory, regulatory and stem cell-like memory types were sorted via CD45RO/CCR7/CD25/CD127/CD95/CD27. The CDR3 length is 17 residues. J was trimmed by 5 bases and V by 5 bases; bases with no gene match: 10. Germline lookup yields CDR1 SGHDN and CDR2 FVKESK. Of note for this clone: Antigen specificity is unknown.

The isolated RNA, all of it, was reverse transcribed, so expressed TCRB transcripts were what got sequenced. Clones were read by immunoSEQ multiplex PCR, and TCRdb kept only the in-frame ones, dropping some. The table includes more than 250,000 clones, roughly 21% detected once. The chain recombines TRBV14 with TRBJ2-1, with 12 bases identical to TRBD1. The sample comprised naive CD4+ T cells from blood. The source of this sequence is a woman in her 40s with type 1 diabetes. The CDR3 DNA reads TGTGCCAGCAGCGCACGCCTGGGACAGGGGGCTCACAATGAGCAGTTCTTC. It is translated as CASSARLGQGAHNEQFF.